This paragraph covers one T cell receptor beta chain sequence. What it binds is unknown. The PCR had 60 Vbeta and 13 Jbeta primers. TCRdb's copy holds only in-frame clones and misses some; the assay was immunoSEQ multiplex PCR. The sample contains more than 200,000 clones, around 80% of which appear only once. The data were obtained in a study of cytomegalovirus exposure and HLA in healthy donors. Overall study: HLA-typed donors contributed approximately 86 million unique TCRs, which were held in an early data release.

J gave up 6 bases and V 6 bases, and 14 bases lay outside the gene matches. Germline V lookup: CDR1 MNHEY, CDR2 SMNVEV (reference sequence). The CDR3 runs to 16 residues. Study-wide results and caveats: Another analysis was done later, and it associated approximately 15,000 TCR beta sequences with HLA alleles at 0.05 false discovery rate. As was reported, the HLA-A and HLA-B alleles of most subjects were accurately predicted from TCR beta sequences.

This clonotype was sampled from a man aged 40-49 years in good health and CMV-seronegative. The V call is TRBV27, the J call TRBJ2-1; TRBD2 matches 7 bases. Sequencing input: PBMCs. For the CDR3, the DNA is TGTGCCAGCAGCACCTTGGGGGGGTCCCCATTCAATGAGCAGTTCTTC. This translates into CASSTLGGSPFNEQFF.